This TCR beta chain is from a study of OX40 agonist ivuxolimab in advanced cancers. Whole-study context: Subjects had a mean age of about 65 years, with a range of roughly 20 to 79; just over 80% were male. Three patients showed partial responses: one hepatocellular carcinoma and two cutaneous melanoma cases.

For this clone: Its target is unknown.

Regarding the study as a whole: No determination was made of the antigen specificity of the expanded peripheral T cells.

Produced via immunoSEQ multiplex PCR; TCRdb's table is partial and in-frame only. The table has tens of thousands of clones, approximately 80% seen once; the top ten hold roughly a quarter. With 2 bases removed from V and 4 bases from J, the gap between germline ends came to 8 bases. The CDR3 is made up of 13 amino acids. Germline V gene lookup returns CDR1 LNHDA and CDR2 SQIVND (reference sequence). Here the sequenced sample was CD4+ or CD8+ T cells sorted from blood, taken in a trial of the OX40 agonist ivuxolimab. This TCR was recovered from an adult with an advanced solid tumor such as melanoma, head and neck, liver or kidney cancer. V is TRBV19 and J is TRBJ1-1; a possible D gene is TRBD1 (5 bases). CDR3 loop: CASSIWQGTEAFF. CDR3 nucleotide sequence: TGTGCCAGTAGTATATGGCAGGGCACTGAAGCTTTCTTT.